These T cell receptor beta chains were read from a single sample in a study of identical twins. TCRdb reanalysed the 5' RACE reads using MiXCR and keeps one entry per CDR3 protein. The data show some 900,000 distinct CDR3 sequences, roughly an eighth seen once. These sequences were also reported in another study, on yellow fever vaccine responses in identical twins.

Sequencing was done on a sample of PBMCs. The receptors stem from a young woman in good health. Both conserved end residues are part of each CDR3.

len: 14; v_gene: TRBV29-1; CDR3aa: CSASGTGVFSEQFF
len: 13; v_gene: TRBV7-9; CDR3aa: CATMTSGSYTQYF
len: 16; v_gene: TRBV5-6; CDR3aa: CASSFGGGLNTGELFF
len: 15; v_gene: TRBV10-2; CDR3aa: CASRPSGQGFNEQFF
len: 15; v_gene: TRBV5-1; CDR3aa: CASSRMGDPSYEQYF
len: 22; v_gene: TRBV2; CDR3aa: CASSEALRGRGLRPGAYNEQFF
len: 14; v_gene: TRBV10-3; CDR3aa: CAISRQADSYEQYF
len: 18; v_gene: TRBV5-1; CDR3aa: CASSLGGTGANLQETQYF
len: 16; v_gene: TRBV11-3; CDR3aa: CASSLFWDRDIYEQFF
len: 16; v_gene: TRBV11-2; CDR3aa: CASSTGLAGGFRELFF
len: 16; v_gene: TRBV7-8; CDR3aa: CASSLGGPRSTDTQYF
len: 16; v_gene: TRBV5-1; CDR3aa: CASSPEGGGYYNEQFF
len: 16; v_gene: TRBV7-8; CDR3aa: CASLISPGESSGELFF
len: 16; v_gene: TRBV12-3/TRBV12-4; CDR3aa: CASSLGTNRAYYEQYF
len: 13; v_gene: TRBV20-1; CDR3aa: CSAPGTFQETQYF
len: 16; v_gene: TRBV7-2; CDR3aa: CASSLVAPPRGYGYTF
len: 12; v_gene: TRBV20-1; CDR3aa: CSARKGKETQYF
len: 13; v_gene: TRBV7-9; CDR3aa: CASIAGPVDEQFF
len: 20; v_gene: TRBV18; CDR3aa: CASSPPSPTSADSGANVLTF
len: 16; v_gene: TRBV24-1; CDR3aa: CATSDSGRGLSYEQYF
len: 15; v_gene: TRBV5-1; CDR3aa: CASSLAGPSTDTQYF
len: 15; v_gene: TRBV5-1; CDR3aa: CATRGGGDPNYEQYF
len: 14; v_gene: TRBV24-1; CDR3aa: CATSDRTSGYEQYF
len: 16; v_gene: TRBV18; CDR3aa: CASSPFGSGRTDTQYF